The rows below give T cell receptor beta chains drawn from one sample of a study of T-cell reconstitution after alpha-beta-depleted transplantation in children. Using its own MiXCR run on the PCR reads, TCRdb lists one record per CDR3 protein. The table has around 100,000 distinct CDR3 sequences, about 9.4% seen once. This specimen consisted of PBMCs, obtained before TCRalphabeta/CD19-depleted stem cell transplant. The receptors come from a boy younger than 10 with acute lymphoblastic leukemia, due to receive a stem cell transplant. CDR3s include the opening cysteine and the closing phenylalanine or tryptophan. The order of the fields is J gene, V gene, D gene, clone size, CDR3 protein, CDR3 DNA. D genes are given only for firm matches. Clone size is shown for a subset of rows, as once, few, many or a class of expanded clone.

TRBJ1-1 | TRBV12-3/TRBV12-4 | - | few | CASSSPRGREWFTEAFF | TGTGCCAGCAGTTCCCCTCGCGGGCGGGAATGGTTCACTGAAGCTTTCTTT
TRBJ2-3 | TRBV5-1 | - | - | CASSPSSSTDTQYF | TGCGCCAGCAGCCCCAGCAGTAGCACAGATACGCAGTATTTT
TRBJ2-5 | TRBV6-2/TRBV6-3 | - | many | CASSYQTGNQETQYF | TGTGCCAGCAGTTACCAAACAGGAAACCAAGAGACCCAGTACTTC
TRBJ2-1 | TRBV12-3/TRBV12-4 | - | many | CASSSGTFNNEQFF | TGTGCCAGCAGTTCAGGGACATTCAACAATGAGCAGTTCTTC
TRBJ2-6 | TRBV6-1 | - | - | CASSEASSGANVLTF | TGTGCCAGCAGTGAAGCTAGCTCTGGGGCCAACGTCCTGACTTTC
TRBJ1-2 | TRBV5-5 | - | few | CASSLGQVYGYTF | TGTGCCAGCAGCTTGGGACAGGTCTATGGCTACACCTTC
TRBJ2-7 | TRBV29-1 | TRBD2 | few | CSGRDSVGAGGSYEQYF | TGCAGCGGACGTGACTCAGTGGGGGCGGGGGGCTCCTACGAGCAGTACTTC
TRBJ2-1 | TRBV3-1 | - | few | CASSPGRGRVEQFF | TGTGCCAGCAGCCCTGGTCGGGGCCGGGTGGAGCAGTTCTTC
TRBJ2-7 | TRBV5-1 | TRBD2 | - | CASSFPRGREPQEQYF | TGCGCCAGCAGCTTCCCCCGAGGGCGGGAGCCTCAGGAGCAGTACTTC
TRBJ1-1 | TRBV28 | TRBD1 | - | CASSFRTGSTEAFF | TGTGCCAGCAGTTTCCGGACAGGGAGCACTGAAGCTTTCTTT
TRBJ2-4 | TRBV7-3 | - | - | CASSFGAAGGDIQYF | TGTGCCAGCAGCTTTGGTGCTGCCGGCGGGGACATTCAGTACTTC
TRBJ2-7 | TRBV30 | - | few | CAWSVQGREQYF | TGTGCCTGGAGTGTACAGGGGAGGGAGCAGTACTTC
TRBJ2-7 | TRBV10-3 | - | few | CAISDVPGQTYEQYF | TGTGCCATCAGTGACGTACCGGGACAAACCTACGAGCAGTACTTC
TRBJ2-3 | TRBV5-1 | TRBD2 | few | CASGGPGTSSPSTDTQYF | TGCGCCAGCGGAGGGCCCGGGACTAGCTCCCCTAGCACAGATACGCAGTATTTT
TRBJ2-3 | TRBV12-3/TRBV12-4 | TRBD1 | many | CASSLEGRDRRTDTQYF | TGTGCCAGCAGCCTCGAAGGGCGGGACAGGCGCACAGATACGCAGTATTTT
TRBJ2-7 | TRBV5-1 | TRBD1 | many | CASSPGQTYEQYF | TGCGCCAGCAGCCCGGGACAGACCTACGAGCAGTACTTC
TRBJ2-1 | TRBV20-1 | - | - | CSARDQLAGTGVNEQFF | TGCAGTGCTAGAGATCAGCTAGCTGGTACGGGGGTCAATGAGCAGTTCTTC
TRBJ2-1 | TRBV20-1 | TRBD2 | few | CSAGLAGNYNEQFF | TGCAGTGCAGGACTAGCGGGGAACTACAATGAGCAGTTCTTC
TRBJ2-1 | TRBV5-1 | - | many | CASSFVRGSNEQFF | TGCGCCAGCAGCTTCGTTCGGGGTTCCAATGAGCAGTTCTTC
TRBJ2-5 | TRBV10-1 | TRBD2 | few | CASGREWGETQYF | TGCGCCAGCGGGAGGGAGTGGGGAGAGACCCAGTACTTC
TRBJ2-3 | TRBV6-5 | - | many | CASSSSGPTTDTQYF | TGTGCCAGCAGTTCTTCCGGGCCAACCACAGATACGCAGTATTTT
TRBJ2-7 | TRBV7-9 | - | few | CASGGLYEQYF | TGTGCCAGCGGTGGACTCTACGAGCAGTACTTC
TRBJ1-5 | TRBV7-8 | - | - | CASSLVGGYSNQPQHF | TGTGCCAGCAGCTTAGTCGGGGGATATAGCAATCAGCCCCAGCATTTT
TRBJ1-2 | TRBV10-3 | TRBD1 | - | CAISSTGVDYGYTF | TGTGCCATCAGTTCGACAGGGGTCGACTATGGCTACACCTTC
TRBJ1-1 | TRBV18 | - | few | CASSPVGPGGVTEAFF | TGTGCCAGCTCACCCGTCGGCCCGGGCGGGGTCACTGAAGCTTTCTTT
TRBJ1-1 | TRBV20-1 | TRBD1 | - | CSLAAGGFEAFF | TGCAGTCTGGCGGCAGGGGGCTTTGAAGCTTTCTTT
TRBJ2-7 | TRBV7-7 | - | - | CASSPGELYEQYF | TGTGCTAGCAGCCCGGGAGAACTCTACGAGCAGTACTTC
TRBJ2-1 | TRBV24-1 | TRBD2 | few | CATRGEGSYNEQFF | TGTGCCACCAGGGGGGAGGGCTCCTACAATGAGCAGTTCTTC
TRBJ1-5 | TRBV20-1 | TRBD1 | few | CSAVQGGGQPQHF | TGCAGTGCTGTACAGGGGGGGGGGCAGCCCCAGCATTTT
TRBJ1-4 | TRBV5-5 | - | few | CASSLGLEKLFF | TGTGCCAGCAGCTTAGGACTGGAAAAACTGTTTTTT
TRBJ2-1 | TRBV10-3 | TRBD2 | - | CASEKAGGPDEQFF | TGTGCCAGCGAGAAGGCGGGAGGGCCCGATGAGCAGTTCTTC
TRBJ2-3 | TRBV6-5 | - | - | CASSYVSTSTDTQYF | TGTGCCAGCAGTTACGTCTCAACTAGCACAGATACGCAGTATTTT
TRBJ2-3 | TRBV9 | TRBD1 | few | CASSVQGAPLDTQYF | TGTGCCAGCAGCGTACAGGGGGCTCCCCTAGATACGCAGTATTTT
TRBJ2-2 | TRBV12-3/TRBV12-4 | - | - | CASSLGLSRGSPTGELFF | TGTGCCAGCAGTTTAGGGTTGAGCAGGGGTTCTCCCACCGGGGAGCTGTTTTTT
TRBJ2-7 | TRBV5-1 | TRBD2 | few | CASGLAGGPYEQYF | TGCGCCAGCGGTCTAGCGGGAGGGCCCTACGAGCAGTACTTC
TRBJ2-6 | TRBV6-1 | - | - | CASRPGPGANVLTF | TGTGCCAGCAGGCCGGGCCCTGGGGCCAACGTCCTGACTTTC
TRBJ2-1 | TRBV20-1 | - | - | CSAMRDGNNEQFF | TGCAGTGCTATGAGAGACGGAAACAATGAGCAGTTCTTC
TRBJ2-3 | TRBV12-3/TRBV12-4 | - | few | CASSFAGGNTDTQYF | TGTGCCAGCAGTTTTGCAGGGGGGAACACAGATACGCAGTATTTT
TRBJ2-7 | TRBV20-1 | - | - | CSPLPSGYEQYF | TGCAGCCCATTACCATCCGGCTACGAGCAGTACTTC
TRBJ2-6 | TRBV10-3 | - | - | CAIRIGASGANVLTF | TGTGCCATCAGGATCGGGGCCTCTGGGGCCAACGTCCTGACTTTC